One sample yielded the 2 T cell receptor beta chains listed below, sequenced in a study of T cells after posttransplantation cyclophosphamide. Sampled 1 year posttransplant, controls received myeloablative marrow transplants, methotrexate and a calcineurin inhibitor. Repertoires were generated with immunoSEQ multiplex PCR, while TCRdb's copy carries only in-frame clones and drops some. The sample lists 9,800 or so clones; about 90% were seen once. The sample here was PBMCs, taken around 440 days after allogeneic stem cell transplant with calcineurin inhibitor and methotrexate. Receptors were obtained from a male patient aged 45-60 years who received an allogeneic stem cell transplant from an unrelated donor, was CMV-positive, and had chronic GVHD only. Some T cells may have come from the graft donor.

This chain links TRBV19 with TRBJ2-2; weak D call: TRBD2 (5 bases). V dropped 6 bases and J dropped 13 bases, with 12 bases sitting between them. This CDR3 is built from 11 residues. In germline, CDR1 is LNHDA, CDR2 SQIVND (reference sequence). The CDR3 is CASRQRRGLFF. As DNA, the CDR3 is TGTGCCAGTAGGCAGCGGCGCGGGCTGTTTTTT.

The V gene is TRBV7-2, the J gene TRBJ2-7; D not resolved. The V gene's germline CDR1 is SGHTA and CDR2 FQGNSA. V was pared by 5 bases and J by 0 bases, with 11 bases between. The CDR3 is 14 residues long. CDR3 in DNA: TGTGCCAGCAGCCCCAGCGCGACCTCCTACGAGCAGTACTTC. Translation gives CASSPSATSYEQYF.